Listed below are T cell receptor beta chains from one sample, sequenced in a study of vaccination and CD4 T cells after COVID-19. Their antigens are not known. TCRdb re-analysed the PCR reads in MiXCR, keeping a single row per CDR3 protein. The sample records roughly 18,000 distinct CDR3 sequences, approximately 53% being singletons. The sample in question was CD4+ T cells from blood, cultured in vitro, obtained before SARS-CoV-2 vaccination. All receptors come from a human donor who had recovered from COVID-19. Both conserved end residues are trimmed from each CDR3. Each record gives: V gene, D gene, J gene, CDR3 protein. A D gene is named only where the DNA matches it firmly.

>TRBV5-1|TRBD1|TRBJ1-5
ASSLGDRDQPQH
>TRBV5-1|-|TRBJ1-1
ASSPFRGSAEAF
>TRBV20-1|TRBD1|TRBJ2-5
SVRGLETQY
>TRBV11-1|-|TRBJ2-2
ASSLRPGSDTGELF
>TRBV27|-|TRBJ2-7
ASLHWATYEQY
>TRBV2|TRBD2|TRBJ2-3
ASTAGVFKDTQY
>TRBV18|TRBD2|TRBJ2-3
ASSPRRAGLSDTQY
>TRBV2|TRBD1|TRBJ2-2
ASTGQAGVGELF
>TRBV19|TRBD1|TRBJ2-3
ASSIQGADTQY
>TRBV6-5|TRBD1|TRBJ1-5
ASSYGTGGQPQH
>TRBV6-1|TRBD1|TRBJ2-7
ASSEVGRGRHYEQY
>TRBV24-1|-|TRBJ1-2
ATSDSWHDGYT
>TRBV19|-|TRBJ2-6
ASSMWSGGANVLT
>TRBV7-2|-|TRBJ1-5
ASSLVVGRPQH
>TRBV7-9|-|TRBJ1-6
ASSSGNNSPLH
>TRBV20-1|TRBD2|TRBJ2-3
SAVGTSGRTDTQY
>TRBV10-3|TRBD2|TRBJ2-3
AISPAGSTDTQY
>TRBV19|-|TRBJ1-5
ASSSGQSNQPQH
>TRBV7-3|TRBD2|TRBJ2-1
ASSITSGPYNEQF
>TRBV15|-|TRBJ2-7
ATVLWGNGFKGYEQY
>TRBV27|TRBD1|TRBJ2-1
ASVGTVDHNEQF
>TRBV24-1|-|TRBJ2-3
ATSDRLVDTQY
>TRBV5-1|-|TRBJ2-5
ASSLGQGTQY
>TRBV5-1|-|TRBJ1-5
ASSPTAGGEGNQPQH
>TRBV7-3|-|TRBJ1-2
ASSLNGAPAYGYT
>TRBV12-3/TRBV12-4|TRBD2|TRBJ2-7
ASSLGREGYEQY
>TRBV28|-|TRBJ2-7
ASQGRVSEQY
>TRBV20-1|-|TRBJ2-5
SAGDDGGTGETQY
>TRBV6-1|-|TRBJ2-2
ASSTDGAPTGELF
>TRBV24-1|-|TRBJ2-4
ATSEGAKNIQY
>TRBV6-5|-|TRBJ2-1
ASSYSPTRDYNEQF
>TRBV20-1|-|TRBJ1-5
SASNRADQPQH
>TRBV28|-|TRBJ1-1
ASSFMGRESTEAF
>TRBV9|TRBD1|TRBJ2-2
ASSGTLGQGGTGELF
>TRBV7-6|-|TRBJ1-6
ASSLAAGTGSPLH
>TRBV19|-|TRBJ2-1
ASSITSNEQF
>TRBV28|-|TRBJ1-6
ASSPRRAGSSPLH
>TRBV6-1|TRBD2|TRBJ2-7
ASKVRGAGANEQY
>TRBV7-2|TRBD1|TRBJ2-5
ASSRQGLLETQY
>TRBV6-2/TRBV6-3|TRBD2|TRBJ2-1
ASSTRTSNYNEQF
>TRBV6-1|TRBD1|TRBJ1-4
ASSEVDGTGEEKLF
>TRBV6-5|TRBD1|TRBJ2-2
ASSYPGQRGAGELF
>TRBV20-1|-|TRBJ2-5
SASPTSQETQY
>TRBV10-3|-|TRBJ2-7
AISGGSYEQY
>TRBV7-9|TRBD1|TRBJ1-6
ASSLGGQGAYSPLH
>TRBV20-1|-|TRBJ1-1
SAREYSVPRAF
>TRBV19|TRBD1|TRBJ1-5
ASSIRDRGGNQPQH
>TRBV2|TRBD2|TRBJ2-1
ASGTSGRISNEQF
>TRBV20-1|TRBD1|TRBJ2-3
SARLRGQGADTQY
>TRBV15|-|TRBJ2-2
ATSRDLGTGELF
>TRBV10-3|-|TRBJ2-5
AILRSLQETQY
>TRBV6-1|TRBD1|TRBJ1-2
ASSNTGASNYGYT
>TRBV19|TRBD2|TRBJ2-7
ASSTILAGAAYEQY